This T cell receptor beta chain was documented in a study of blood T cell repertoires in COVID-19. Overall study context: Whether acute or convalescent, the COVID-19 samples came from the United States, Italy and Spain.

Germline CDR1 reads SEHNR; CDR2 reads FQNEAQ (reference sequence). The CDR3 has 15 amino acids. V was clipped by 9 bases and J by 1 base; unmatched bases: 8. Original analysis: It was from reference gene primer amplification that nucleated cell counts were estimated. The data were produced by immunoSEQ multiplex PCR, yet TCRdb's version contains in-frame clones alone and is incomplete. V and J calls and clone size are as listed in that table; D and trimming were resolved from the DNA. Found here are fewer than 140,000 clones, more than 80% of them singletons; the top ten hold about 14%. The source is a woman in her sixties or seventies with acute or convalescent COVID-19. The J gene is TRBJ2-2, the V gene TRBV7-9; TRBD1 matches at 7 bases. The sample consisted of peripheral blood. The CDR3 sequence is CASHQGQQNTGELFF. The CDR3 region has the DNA TGTGCCAGTCACCAGGGACAGCAGAACACCGGGGAGCTGTTTTTT.